This T cell receptor (beta chain) was recorded in a study of CD8 T cells in ankylosing spondylitis. Whole-study findings and limits: Earlier studies detected some motif variants in reactive arthritis synovial fluid and blood. What appeared characteristic of ankylosing spondylitis blood was a TCR beta motif of fewer than ten highly homologous variants. Matched synovial fluid from ankylosing spondylitis patients was reported to be enriched for disease-linked clones.

V was cut by 2 bases and J by 4 bases, with 15 bases left in between. From germline, CDR1 is SGHTA and CDR2 FQGTGA. The CDR3 sequence is 15 residues long. The table lists this clonotype with many counts. Its specificity is unknown. Each CDR3 protein is one row after TCRdb ran MiXCR on the 5' RACE reads. Of hundreds of thousands of distinct CDR3 sequences in the sample, approximately 7.6% were seen once. The receptor's source is a female donor with ankylosing spondylitis or in good health (not recorded which). This chain joins TRBV7-3 and TRBJ2-7, with a tentative D call TRBD2 (6 bases). Sequencing used blood, either unsorted or a sorted T cell fraction (not recorded which). The CDR3, as DNA: TGTGCCAGCAGCTTATTGGGGGGAAACCGATACGAGCAGTACTTC. Its translation: CASSLLGGNRYEQYF.